Presented here are 25 T cell receptor beta chains from one specimen sequenced in a study of cytomegalovirus exposure and HLA in healthy donors. Amplification used 60 Vbeta primers and 13 Jbeta primers. Assay used: immunoSEQ multiplex PCR; TCRdb lists only in-frame clones, some missing. The sample consists of roughly 99,000 clones, approximately 81% of them appearing once. Sequencing was carried out using PBMCs. The receptor source for this set is a male donor in good health and CMV-seropositive.

This clone showed up just once. The chain uses TRBV2 and TRBJ2-3, with 9 positions matching TRBD1. Germline lookup yields CDR1 SNHLY and CDR2 FYNNEI. This CDR3 comprises 16 residues. With 5 bases clipped from V and 4 bases from J, the junction kept 10 bases outside the gene matches. CDR3 sequence reads: CASSQWGQGLSDTQYF. CDR3 nucleotides: TGTGCCAGCAGTCAATGGGGACAGGGCCTGTCAGATACGCAGTATTTT.

The chain's CDR3 is CASSDPGLAGGEQYF. CDR3 DNA sequence: TGCGCCAGCAGCGATCCGGGACTAGCGGGGGGGGAGCAGTACTTC. The chain joins TRBV5-1 to TRBJ2-7, with TRBD2 identical over 16 bases. This CDR3 contains 15 residues. Germline lookup yields CDR1 SGHRS and CDR2 YFSETQ. J was trimmed by 7 bases and V by 4 bases; bases with no gene match: 5.

This clone was observed a handful of times. The chain couples TRBV4-3 to TRBJ1-2; TRBD1 is a possible D gene (6 bases). CDR3 length: 18 amino acids. V lost 5 bases, J lost 2 bases, and 24 bases lay in between. Per germline, CDR1 LGHNA and CDR2 YSLEER. DNA for the CDR3: TGCGCCAGCAGCTCGCAAGCCTGGGGGCGGGTAGGAAACTATGGCTACACCTTC. Protein: CASSSQAWGRVGNYGYTF.

This chain connects TRBV4-2 to TRBJ1-6; 8 bases are shared with TRBD1. The length of the CDR3 is 18 residues. Losses at the gene ends were 4 bases for V and 8 bases for J; bases not matched to a gene: 16. In germline, CDR1 is LGHNA, CDR2 YNFKEQ. The CDR3 sequence is CASSPYRLSQGADSPLHF. The CDR3 DNA is TGTGCCAGCAGCCCATATAGACTGTCCCAGGGGGCGGATTCACCCCTCCACTTT.

This chain links TRBV5-1 with TRBJ1-1; tentatively, D is TRBD1 (5 bases). The CDR3 has 14 residues. The ends were cut back, 5 bases at V and 5 bases at J, with 16 bases in the middle. The germline CDR1 and CDR2 sequences are SGHRS and YFSETQ. As DNA, the CDR3 is TGCGCCAGCAGATCGCAGGGAATACGGACTGAAGCTTTCTTT. It codes for CASRSQGIRTEAFF.

In this sample, this clone turned up a few times. V is TRBV13 and J is TRBJ1-1; D might be TRBD1 (6 bases). The CDR3 extends over 16 amino acids. V dropped 5 bases and J dropped 3 bases, with 19 bases sitting between them. CDR1 is PRHDT, CDR2 FYEKMQ, per germline (reference sequence). CDR3 nucleotides: TGTGCCAGCAGCGCGGAAAGCCAGGGGACGGACACTGAAGCTTTCTTT. Its protein product is CASSAESQGTDTEAFF.

This clone occurred a few times. This chain links TRBV15 with TRBJ1-3; D remains ambiguous. Germline assignment: CDR1 LNHNV and CDR2 YYDKDF (reference sequence). The CDR3 has 14 amino acids. V was clipped by 7 bases and J by 0 bases, with 10 bases between them. The CDR3 coding sequence is TGTGCCACCATGGGCATTTACTCTGGAAACACCATATATTTT. Protein: CATMGIYSGNTIYF.

The rearrangement joins TRBV19 to TRBJ2-1; perhaps TRBD1 as D (5 bases). The ends were cut back, 5 bases at V and 0 bases at J, with 8 bases in the middle. This CDR3 comprises 14 residues. Germline-derived CDR1 and CDR2 are LNHDA and SQIVND (reference sequence). CDR3 residues: CASSVRVSYNEQFF. CDR3 nucleotide sequence: TGTGCCAGTAGTGTCAGGGTCTCCTACAATGAGCAGTTCTTC. The whole variable domain, remainder taken from reference TRBV19 and TRBJ2-1, is DGGITQSPKYLFRKEGQNVTLSCEQNLNHDAMYWYRQDPGQGLRLIYYSQIVNDFQKGDIAEGYSVSREKKESFPLTVTSAQKNPTAFYLCASSVRVSYNEQFFGPGTRLTVL.

V and J are TRBV30 and TRBJ1-1, with D perhaps matching TRBD1 (6 bases). The germline CDR1 and CDR2 sequences are GTSNPN and SVGIG (reference sequence). The CDR3 totals 11 residues. Between the trimmed V and J ends, which lost 8 bases and 1 base, there was a span of 8 bases. DNA of the CDR3: TGTGCCGGGGGACAGAACACTGAAGCTTTCTTT. Residues: CAGGQNTEAFF.

The rearrangement uses TRBV7-2 and TRBJ2-7; TRBD2 matches at 7 bases. CDR3 length: 15 residues. The V gene's germline CDR1 is SGHTA and CDR2 FQGNSA. Trimming took 2 bases from V and 2 from J; bases not matched to a gene: 6. The CDR3 sequence: CASSLLADYPYEQYF. The DNA for the CDR3 is TGTGCCAGCAGCTTACTAGCGGACTACCCCTACGAGCAGTACTTC.

The CDR3 DNA follows: TGTGCCAGCCCCCCACCCCCCCATGTAGCCGGGGAGCTGTTTTTT. Translating gives CASPPPPHVAGELFF. The chain recombines TRBV7-9 with TRBJ2-2; D unresolved. Germline V gene data show CDR1 as SEHNR and CDR2 as FQNEAQ (reference sequence). Trimming removed 8 bases at V and 6 bases at J, with 19 bases between. There are 15 residues in the CDR3.

This chain links TRBV2 with TRBJ2-1; 9 bases are a match to TRBD1. The germline gives CDR1 SNHLY, CDR2 FYNNEI. CDR3 length: 17 residues. J was trimmed by 2 bases and V by 1 base; bases with no gene match: 6. In DNA form, the CDR3 reads TGTGCCAGCAGTGAAGGTGCTGGGACAGGGACCTACAATGAGCAGTTCTTC. Its translation is CASSEGAGTGTYNEQFF.

This clone was seen only a few times. The chain couples TRBV6-5 to TRBJ1-1; 7 nucleotides match TRBD1. Losses at the gene ends were 11 bases for V and 1 base for J; bases not matched to a gene: 4. CDR1 and CDR2 from the germline V gene are MNHEY and SVGAGI. The CDR3 runs to 12 residues. This CDR3 is CAGRDRNTEAFF. The CDR3 DNA reads as TGTGCCGGACGGGACAGGAACACTGAAGCTTTCTTT.

This rearrangement joins TRBV27 to TRBJ2-7, with no clear D. CDR3 length: 13 residues. Germline V lookup: CDR1 MNHEY, CDR2 SMNVEV (reference sequence). The V gene lost 5 bases and the J gene lost 4 bases, with 12 bases spanning the gap. CDR3 amino acids: CASSPDPRYEQYF. The CDR3 nucleotides are TGTGCCAGCAGTCCTGATCCGCGATACGAGCAGTACTTC.

The J gene is TRBJ2-1, the V gene TRBV30, with D perhaps matching TRBD1 (5 bases). The V gene lost 2 bases and the J gene lost 5 bases, with 13 bases spanning the gap. CDR1 GTSNPN and CDR2 SVGIG come from the germline V gene (reference sequence). This CDR3 contains 14 residues. CDR3 in amino acids: CAWSRVGANNEQFF. CDR3 coding DNA: TGTGCCTGGAGTAGGGTTGGGGCGAACAATGAGCAGTTCTTC. The complete variable domain, with remaining parts taken from reference TRBV30 and TRBJ2-1, reads SQTIHQWPATLVQPVGSPLSLECTVEGTSNPNLYWYRQAAGRGLQLLFYSVGIGQISSEVPQNLSASRPQDRQFILSSKKLLLSDSGFYLCAWSRVGANNEQFFGPGTRLTVL.

V is TRBV5-4 and J is TRBJ2-7, with 10 bases matching TRBD1. V lost 4 bases to trimming and J lost 3 bases; unmatched junction nucleotides: 4. The germline CDR1 and CDR2 sequences are SGHNT and YYREEE (reference sequence). The CDR3 consists of 14 residues. The CDR3 reads CASSPGQGGYEQYF. CDR3 in DNA: TGTGCCAGCAGCCCTGGACAGGGGGGCTACGAGCAGTACTTC. Complete variable domain (other parts from reference TRBV5-4 and TRBJ2-7): ETGVTQSPTHLIKTRGQQVTLRCSSQSGHNTVSWYQQALGQGPQFIFQYYREEENGRGNFPPRFSGLQFPNYSSELNVNALELDDSALYLCASSPGQGGYEQYFGPGTRLTVT.

The rearrangement links TRBV5-1 to TRBJ1-4, with TRBD1 matching 7 bases. The CDR3 contains 14 residues. Germline loops: CDR1 SGHRS, CDR2 YFSETQ. V lost 3 bases, J lost 8 bases, and 7 bases stayed unmatched. As DNA, the CDR3 is TGCGCCAGCAGCTGGGGAACAGGGGACGAAAAACTGTTTTTT. It translates to CASSWGTGDEKLFF.

This chain uses TRBV21-1 with TRBJ1-2; the table's D gene call, TRBD1, was not cross checked with the DNA. TRBV21-1 is a listed pseudogene. The CDR3 is 13 residues long. The CDR3 loop reads CATGDRGVYGYTF. The CDR3 nucleotides read TGTGCCACCGGAGACAGGGGCGTCTATGGCTACACCTTC.

J is TRBJ1-2 and V is TRBV19, with a tentative D call TRBD1 (6 bases). Germline CDR1 LNHDA, CDR2 SQIVND (reference sequence). V gave up 6 bases and J gave up 4 bases, with 21 bases separating them. CDR3 length: 16 residues. The CDR3 DNA reads as TGTGCCAGTAGACGCATAAATAACAGGGATTTCTATGGCTACACCTTC. Its protein is CASRRINNRDFYGYTF. Variable domain in full (rest from reference TRBV19 and TRBJ1-2): DGGITQSPKYLFRKEGQNVTLSCEQNLNHDAMYWYRQDPGQGLRLIYYSQIVNDFQKGDIAEGYSVSREKKESFPLTVTSAQKNPTAFYLCASRRINNRDFYGYTFGSGTRLTVV.

V usage is TRBV5-1 and J usage is TRBJ1-6; D perhaps matches TRBD1 (5 bases). There are 15 residues in the CDR3. Looked up from germline, CDR1 is SGHRS and CDR2 is YFSETQ. V lost 0 bases and J lost 8, with 12 bases in between. CDR3 sequence reads: CASSLVTGGDSPLHF. The CDR3 region has the DNA TGCGCCAGCAGCTTGGTAACAGGAGGGGATTCACCCCTCCACTTT.

As for this clone: Distinct nucleotide sequences in the sample also encode this CDR3. The CDR3 sequence is CASSLWDRNTEAFF. The CDR3 DNA reads TGCGCCAGCAGCTTATGGGACAGGAACACTGAAGCTTTCTTT. This rearrangement joins TRBV5-1 to TRBJ1-1; TRBD1 aligns across 7 bases. Unmatched junction bases numbered 2, after V lost 2 bases and J lost 1 base. CDR3 size: 14 residues. The V gene's germline CDR1 is SGHRS and CDR2 YFSETQ.

V gene TRBV5-1 combines with J gene TRBJ2-3, with 9 bases matching TRBD1. Trimming removed 0 bases from V and 3 bases from J; junction bases left unmatched: 8. This CDR3 has 17 amino acids. Germline V gives CDR1 SGHRS, CDR2 YFSETQ. CDR3 bases: TGCGCCAGCAGCTTGGGCCCCGGGGACAGGGTAACAGATACGCAGTATTTT. Protein product: CASSLGPGDRVTDTQYF. The full variable domain, in which reference TRBV5-1 and TRBJ2-3 provide the parts outside the CDR3, is KAGVTQTPRYLIKTRGQQVTLSCSPISGHRSVSWYQQTPGQGLQFLFEYFSETQRNKGNFPGRFSGRQFSNSRSEMNVSTLELGDSALYLCASSLGPGDRVTDTQYFGPGTRLTVL.

The chain employs TRBV7-9 and TRBJ1-1, with D unclear. The CDR3 loop spans 13 amino acids. From germline, CDR1 is SEHNR and CDR2 FQNEAQ (reference sequence). V shed 4 bases and J shed 0 bases, with 6 bases lying between them. The CDR3 nucleotides are TGTGCCAGCAGCTATGAGATGAACACTGAAGCTTTCTTT. It encodes CASSYEMNTEAFF.

This clone has only a few counts. The CDR3 coding sequence is TGCGCCAGCAGCCCCCGGGACAGGGGGGACACTGAAGCTTTCTTT. Translated, it gives CASSPRDRGDTEAFF. The chain combines TRBV4-3 with TRBJ1-1; 11 bases align to TRBD1. This CDR3 spans 15 amino acids. Unmatched junction bases numbered 4, after V lost 4 bases and J lost 3 bases. CDR1 is LGHNA and CDR2 is YSLEER in the germline V gene.

The gene calls are TRBV4-3 and TRBJ2-5; 7 bases map to TRBD1. Germline loops: CDR1 LGHNA, CDR2 YSLEER. This CDR3 has 15 amino acids. V was pared by 4 bases and J by 2 bases, with 7 bases of the junction left unmatched. The chain's CDR3 is CASSRGLGQQETQYF. The CDR3 DNA follows: TGCGCCAGCAGCCGCGGACTGGGACAGCAAGAGACCCAGTACTTC.